The 28 T cell receptor beta chains presented below share a single source sample, sequenced in a study of blood T cell repertoires in COVID-19. Generated by immunoSEQ multiplex PCR, the TCRdb table keeps only in-frame clones and is missing some. The table lists more than 55,000 clones, 75% to 95% of them singletons. The sample was peripheral blood. The receptors here all came from a man older than 75 with acute or convalescent COVID-19.

This chain uses TRBV20-1 with TRBJ1-2; D might be TRBD1 (6 bases). V lost 3 bases, J lost 8 bases, and 16 bases lay in between. Per the germline V gene, CDR1 is DFQATT and CDR2 is SNEGSKA (reference sequence). The CDR3 loop spans 13 amino acids. CDR3 sequence: CSASSGGGRGYTF. In nucleotides, the CDR3 is TGCAGTGCTAGTTCGGGGGGCGGAAGAGGCTACACCTTC.

CDR3 in amino acids: CASSPLPGSSGANVLTF. CDR3 nucleotide sequence: TGTGCCAGCAGCCCTCTCCCGGGGAGTTCTGGGGCCAACGTCCTGACTTTC. The V call is TRBV27, the J call TRBJ2-6; possibly TRBD2 for D (5 bases). Looked up from germline, CDR1 is MNHEY and CDR2 is SMNVEV (reference sequence). The CDR3 length is 17 residues. V was clipped by 6 bases and J by 1 base, with 16 bases between them.

As for this clone: This specimen includes other DNA sequences encoding the same CDR3. J is TRBJ1-1 and V is TRBV19, with 9 bases that match TRBD1. V trimming: 9 bases; J trimming: 0 bases; junction bases outside the gene matches: 2. The CDR3 loop spans 13 amino acids. The germline V gene encodes CDR1 LNHDA and CDR2 SQIVND (reference sequence). CDR3 coding DNA: TGTGCCAGCCGGGACAGGGTGAACACTGAAGCTTTCTTT. This gives the protein CASRDRVNTEAFF.

The rearrangement links TRBV11-2 to TRBJ2-7; no definite D call. Trimming removed 5 bases at V and 3 bases at J, with 8 bases between. CDR1 is SGHAT and CDR2 is FQNNGV in the germline V gene. The CDR3 spans 12 residues. The CDR3 spells CASSRSRYEQYF. In nucleotides, the CDR3 is TGTGCCAGCAGCCGATCGCGCTACGAGCAGTACTTC.

This clone was picked up one time. This chain connects TRBV15 to TRBJ2-7, with TRBD1 as a possible D gene (6 bases). CDR1 and CDR2 (germline): LNHNV, YYDKDF (reference sequence). V was clipped by 5 bases and J by 3 bases, with 17 bases between them. The CDR3 loop spans 15 amino acids. The CDR3 sequence is CATSREQGISYEQYF. The CDR3 DNA is TGTGCCACCAGCCGCGAACAGGGTATTAGCTACGAGCAGTACTTC.

This clone has more than one count but fewer than ten. The chain combines TRBV6-6 with TRBJ1-6, with D hard to call. CDR3 size: 14 residues. Trimming removed 6 bases at V and 9 bases at J, with 15 bases between. Germline values: CDR1 MNHNY, CDR2 SVGAGI (reference sequence). This CDR3 is CASRADVSGSPLHF. The CDR3 region has the DNA TGTGCCAGCAGAGCGGACGTAAGTGGTTCACCCCTCCACTTT.

This chain uses TRBV18 with TRBJ1-2; D is perhaps TRBD1 (6 bases). Germline CDR1 reads KGHSH; CDR2 reads LQKENI. V lost 6 bases and J 5 bases, leaving 16 bases between the germline ends. CDR3 length equals 14 residues. DNA for the CDR3: TGTGCCAGCTCGGCCGGAGGGGGGGATTATGGCTACACCTTC. Translation gives CASSAGGGDYGYTF.

This rearrangement joins TRBV7-2 to TRBJ1-2, with D uncertain. The germline gives CDR1 SGHTA, CDR2 FQGNSA. The CDR3 consists of 15 residues. V dropped 1 base and J dropped 8 bases, with 17 bases sitting between them. CDR3 sequence: CASSLDSGPLGGYTF. The CDR3 nucleotides read TGTGCCAGCAGCTTAGACAGTGGTCCACTAGGAGGCTACACCTTC. Full variable domain (missing parts from reference TRBV7-2 and TRBJ1-2): GAGVSQSPSNKVTEKGKDVELRCDPISGHTALYWYRQSLGQGLEFLIYFQGNSAPDKSGLPSDRFSAERTGGSVSTLTIQRTQQEDSAVYLCASSLDSGPLGGYTFGSGTRLTVV.

V and J are TRBV19 and TRBJ1-5, with 9 bases aligning to TRBD1. J lost 4 bases, V lost 5 bases, and 6 bases had no gene match. This CDR3 is 15 amino acids long. Germline loops: CDR1 LNHDA, CDR2 SQIVND (reference sequence). The CDR3: CASSPSGTGNQPQHF. The CDR3 DNA sequence: TGTGCCAGTAGTCCCTCCGGGACAGGGAATCAGCCCCAGCATTTT. Looking up the rest from reference TRBV19 and TRBJ1-5 gives the full variable domain: DGGITQSPKYLFRKEGQNVTLSCEQNLNHDAMYWYRQDPGQGLRLIYYSQIVNDFQKGDIAEGYSVSREKKESFPLTVTSAQKNPTAFYLCASSPSGTGNQPQHFGDGTRLSIL.

CDR3 nucleotide sequence: TGTGCCAGCACTTCCCGGCAGGGAAGGGACGAGCAGTACTTC. The encoded protein is CASTSRQGRDEQYF. V is TRBV28 and J is TRBJ2-7; TRBD1 is a possible D gene (5 bases). CDR1 is MDHEN and CDR2 is SYDVKM in the germline V gene. V was shortened by 7 bases and J by 5 bases, with 18 bases between the two germline ends. The CDR3 length is 14 residues. Full variable domain (missing parts from reference TRBV28 and TRBJ2-7): DVKVTQSSRYLVKRTGEKVFLECVQDMDHENMFWYRQDPGLGLRLIYFSYDVKMKEKGDIPEGYSVSREKKERFSLILESASTNQTSMYLCASTSRQGRDEQYFGPGTRLTVT.

The rearrangement joins TRBV5-5 to TRBJ2-5, with TRBD1 identical over 7 bases. The CDR3 has 15 amino acids. V trimming: 1 base; J trimming: 7 bases; junction bases outside the gene matches: 10. CDR1 is SGHKS, CDR2 YYEKEE, per germline (reference sequence). The CDR3 reads CASSLTGQPLGTQYF. CDR3 DNA: TGTGCCAGCAGCTTGACGGGACAGCCCCTGGGGACCCAGTACTTC.

The chain recombines TRBV5-4 with TRBJ2-7; 10 nucleotides line up with TRBD1. The CDR3 runs 13 residues. The J segment lost 5 bases and the V segment lost 3 bases, leaving 2 bases of the junction unmatched. CDR1 is SGHNT and CDR2 is YYREEE in the germline V gene (reference sequence). The CDR3 region is CASSSDRGNEQYF. For the CDR3, the DNA is TGTGCCAGCAGCTCGGACAGGGGGAACGAGCAGTACTTC.

This clone was observed a single time. V and J are TRBV2 and TRBJ2-2; perhaps TRBD1 as D (6 bases). V lost 8 bases to trimming and J lost 3 bases, with 19 bases between them. CDR1 and CDR2 from the germline V gene are SNHLY and FYNNEI. The CDR3 consists of 16 residues. Here the CDR3 reads CASRRPQGIDTGELFF. CDR3 coding DNA: TGTGCCAGCCGCAGACCCCAGGGGATAGACACCGGGGAGCTGTTTTTT.

V and J are TRBV11-2 and TRBJ2-1; D is possibly TRBD2 (6 bases). From germline, CDR1 is SGHAT and CDR2 FQNNGV. V was shortened by 5 bases and J by 6 bases, with 14 bases between the two germline ends. The CDR3 contains 14 residues. The CDR3, as DNA: TGTGCCAGCAGCCCCGGCATGGGGGGCAATGAGCAGTTCTTC. This codes for CASSPGMGGNEQFF.

A remark on this clone: An end of the junction differs from the germline gene, which may be a read error. The chain couples TRBV2 to TRBJ2-7; D gene ambiguous. The CDR3 extends over 12 amino acids. Germline V CDR1 and CDR2: SNHLY, FYNNEI. CDR3 sequence (DNA): TGTGCCAGCAGTGAAAATAACTACGGGCAGTACTTC. It codes for CASSENNYGQYF.

For the CDR3, the DNA is TGCGCCAGCGGGACAGGGATGAGTTTAGCTGAAGCTTTCTTT. Its protein is CASGTGMSLAEAFF. The V and J genes are TRBV23-1 and TRBJ1-1, with 9 nucleotides matching TRBD1. TRBV23-1 is flagged as an ORF with uncertain function. V lost 8 bases, J lost 6 bases, and 10 bases stayed unmatched. CDR3 length: 14 amino acids.

V usage is TRBV6-6 and J usage is TRBJ1-1; no firm D call. The CDR3 is 13 residues long. In germline, CDR1 is MNHNY, CDR2 SVGAGI (reference sequence). V lost 8 bases and J 1 base, leaving 11 bases between the germline ends. The chain's CDR3 is CASCKSANTEAFF. For the CDR3, the DNA is TGTGCCAGCTGCAAGAGTGCGAACACTGAAGCTTTCTTT.

In its sample, this clone was seen once. V gene TRBV5-1 combines with J gene TRBJ2-1; D uncertain. The CDR3 loop spans 13 amino acids. Germline CDR1 SGHRS, CDR2 YFSETQ. The ends were cut back, 0 bases at V and 5 bases at J, with 6 bases in the middle. The CDR3 nucleotides are TGCGCCAGCAGCTTGGGTCCCAACAATGAGCAGTTCTTC. This gives the protein CASSLGPNNEQFF.

The chain employs TRBV29-1 and TRBJ2-1, with 11 bases that match TRBD2. This CDR3 has 17 amino acids. CDR1 is SQVTM and CDR2 is ANQGSEA in the germline V gene. Unmatched junction bases numbered 14, after V lost 6 bases and J lost 4 bases. The CDR3 coding sequence is TGCAGCGTCGCTCCCGGTCTAGCGGGGGGAGTATACAATGAGCAGTTCTTC. Amino acid sequence: CSVAPGLAGGVYNEQFF.

The genes are TRBV30 and TRBJ2-2; possibly TRBD2 for D (7 bases). Germline values: CDR1 GTSNPN, CDR2 SVGIG (reference sequence). CDR3 length equals 15 residues. Trimming took 7 bases from V and 4 from J, leaving 19 bases between them. CDR3: CASPPGGAGTGELFF. DNA for the CDR3: TGTGCCTCCCCCCCGGGGGGCGCGGGCACCGGGGAGCTGTTTTTT.

The chain employs TRBV5-1 and TRBJ2-1, with D tentatively TRBD1 (7 bases). The CDR3 runs 14 residues. Germline V gene sequence: CDR1 SGHRS, CDR2 YFSETQ. Between the trimmed V and J ends, which lost 0 bases and 7 bases, there was a span of 11 bases. CDR3 DNA sequence: TGCGCCAGCAGCTTGGCGTCAGGGGGGAATGAGCAGTTCTTC. Protein: CASSLASGGNEQFF.

This rearrangement joins TRBV28 to TRBJ1-5, with 10 bases that match TRBD1. From germline, CDR1 is MDHEN and CDR2 SYDVKM. After removal of 4 bases from V and 0 bases from J, the junction contained 0 bases not matched to a gene. CDR3 length equals 15 residues. The CDR3: CASSWDRGSNQPQHF. DNA for the CDR3: TGTGCCAGCAGTTGGGACAGGGGTAGCAATCAGCCCCAGCATTTT.

CDR3 protein: CAWTELPRETQYF. In DNA, the CDR3 is TGTGCCTGGACCGAGCTACCGCGAGAGACCCAGTACTTC. The chain carries TRBV30 and TRBJ2-5; D remains unclear. The germline CDR1 and CDR2 sequences are GTSNPN and SVGIG (reference sequence). The ends were cut back, 4 bases at V and 4 bases at J, with 13 bases in the middle. This CDR3 has 13 residues.

V and J are TRBV5-1 and TRBJ2-5; the match to TRBD1 covers 8 bases. Germline CDR1 reads SGHRS; CDR2 reads YFSETQ. Trimming removed 4 bases from V and 2 bases from J; junction bases left unmatched: 7. This CDR3 comprises 15 residues. CDR3 amino acids: CASSRGGTGQETQYF. DNA of the CDR3: TGCGCCAGCAGCAGAGGAGGGACAGGACAAGAGACCCAGTACTTC.

The rearrangement links TRBV6-1 to TRBJ2-2; 9 bases fit TRBD1. Germline V gene sequence: CDR1 MNHNS, CDR2 SASEGT. J gave up 6 bases and V 3 bases, and 5 bases lay outside the gene matches. The CDR3 runs to 15 residues. The CDR3: CASSDKGTGSGELFF. The DNA of the CDR3 is TGTGCCAGCAGTGACAAAGGGACAGGGTCCGGGGAGCTGTTTTTT.

The V and J genes are TRBV2 and TRBJ1-4, with a tentative D call TRBD1 (5 bases). Trimming stripped 3 bases from V and 3 bases from J, with 11 bases between. CDR1 is SNHLY, CDR2 FYNNEI, per germline. The CDR3 loop spans 15 amino acids. The CDR3 DNA follows: TGTGCCAGCAGTGAGCAGGGATTTGCTAATGAAAAACTGTTTTTT. It codes for CASSEQGFANEKLFF.

V is TRBV19 and J is TRBJ2-7; D is possibly TRBD1 (5 bases). Trimming cost V 6 bases and J 5 bases, with 20 bases left between them. Germline CDR1 and CDR2: LNHDA and SQIVND (reference sequence). This CDR3 is built from 15 residues. The CDR3 reads CASRDPGQGSDEQYF. CDR3 in DNA: TGTGCCAGTAGAGACCCAGGGCAGGGATCCGACGAGCAGTACTTC.

This chain connects TRBV2 to TRBJ1-2; no clear D. V lost 6 bases to trimming and J lost 4 bases, with 15 bases between them. CDR3 length: 14 amino acids. Looked up from germline, CDR1 is SNHLY and CDR2 is FYNNEI. DNA for the CDR3: TGTGCCAGCAGCCCTACACCGGGAACCTATGGCTACACCTTC. Amino acids: CASSPTPGTYGYTF.